This T cell receptor beta chain comes out of a study of technical replicates of blood from a handful of donors. The assay was immunoSEQ multiplex PCR, and TCRdb's table has in-frame clones only and misses some. The sample lists approximately 81,000 clones, approximately 96% seen once, with more than 0.15% in the top ten. This clone showed up just a few times. Germline CDR1 is MNHNS and CDR2 is SASEGT. Deletions cut 8 bases from V and 8 bases from J, with 4 bases between. The CDR3 is 9 amino acids. This sequence originates from a human donor in good health. This rearrangement joins TRBV6-1 to TRBJ2-1; D ambiguous. Sequencing used T cells isolated from PBMCs. CDR3 loop: CASHYEQFF. The CDR3 DNA follows: TGTGCCAGCCATTATGAGCAGTTCTTC.